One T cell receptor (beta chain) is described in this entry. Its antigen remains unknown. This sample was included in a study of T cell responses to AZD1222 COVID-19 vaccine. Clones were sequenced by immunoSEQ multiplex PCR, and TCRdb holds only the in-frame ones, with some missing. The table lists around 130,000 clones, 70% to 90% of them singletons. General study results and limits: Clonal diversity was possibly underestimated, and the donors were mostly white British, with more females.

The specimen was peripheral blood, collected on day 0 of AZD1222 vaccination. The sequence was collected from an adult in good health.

The CDR3 DNA reads TGTGCCAGCAGTGACGGATGGAGGGGAGGAAATCAGCCCCAGCATTTT. Amino acid sequence: CASSDGWRGGNQPQHF. The V call is TRBV6-4, the J call TRBJ1-5; maybe TRBD1 (5 bases). The length of the CDR3 is 16 residues. V lost 2 bases and J 4 bases, leaving 15 bases between the germline ends. The germline gives CDR1 MRHNA, CDR2 SNTAGT.